These 22 T cell receptor beta chains came from one sample sequenced in a study of cytomegalovirus exposure and HLA in healthy donors. PCR was performed using 60 Vbeta and 13 Jbeta primers. Sequenced by immunoSEQ multiplex PCR; TCRdb stores in-frame clones only, minus some. This table holds 160,000 or so clones, 79% found once. Sequenced input: PBMCs. These receptors all stem from a man between 40 and 49 years old in good health and CMV-seronegative.

This chain uses TRBV12-5 with TRBJ1-2; 7 nucleotides align to TRBD1. The J segment lost 5 bases and the V segment lost 7 bases, leaving 7 bases of the junction unmatched. Germline V CDR1 and CDR2: LGHNT, FRNRAP. CDR3 length: 13 amino acids. The CDR3 bases are TGTGCTAGTGCCTCCGGGACAGATTATGGCTACACCTTC. Residues: CASASGTDYGYTF.

This clone was seen more than once but under ten times. The chain couples TRBV5-1 to TRBJ2-7; no definite D call. The length of the CDR3 is 14 residues. The ends were cut back, 0 bases at V and 2 bases at J, with 9 bases in the middle. Germline CDR1 and CDR2: SGHRS and YFSETQ. The CDR3 loop is CASSLVGVAYEQYF. Here the CDR3 DNA reads TGCGCCAGCAGCTTGGTCGGTGTCGCCTACGAGCAGTACTTC.

The chain recombines TRBV6-5 with TRBJ2-1, with 10 bases lining up with TRBD2. The CDR3 runs to 15 residues. Germline V gene sequence: CDR1 MNHEY, CDR2 SVGAGI. With 6 bases clipped from V and 7 bases from J, the junction kept 9 bases outside the gene matches. In nucleotides, the CDR3 is TGTGCCAGCAGACCCAGAAGCGGGAGGGAGAATGAGCAGTTCTTC. It yields the protein CASRPRSGRENEQFF.

Only one count was recorded for this clone. The chain recombines TRBV7-6 with TRBJ2-3; 8 nucleotides line up with TRBD2. V was clipped by 1 base and J by 2 bases; unmatched bases: 5. The CDR3 is 16 amino acids. Germline V gene lookup returns CDR1 SGHVS and CDR2 FNYEAQ. The CDR3 DNA follows: TGTGCCAGCAGCTTAGGAACTAGCGGAAACACAGATACGCAGTATTTT. Its protein product is CASSLGTSGNTDTQYF.

The chain has TRBV5-6 and TRBJ2-5, with D possibly being TRBD1 (7 bases). Germline V gives CDR1 SGHDT, CDR2 YYEEEE. Trimming took 2 bases from V and 5 from J, leaving 16 bases between them. This CDR3 has 15 residues. The CDR3 DNA sequence: TGTGCCAGCAGCTTTGGAGGGGGCTGGTTTGAGACCCAGTACTTC. Translation: CASSFGGGWFETQYF.

The chain is built from TRBV7-6 and TRBJ2-2; possible D gene TRBD1, 5 bases. The CDR3 spans 14 residues. V dropped 3 bases and J dropped 1 base, with 6 bases sitting between them. CDR1 is SGHVS, CDR2 FNYEAQ, per germline. CDR3 sequence reads: CASSFGQNTGELFF. CDR3 bases: TGTGCCAGCAGCTTCGGACAGAACACCGGGGAGCTGTTTTTT.

Turning to this clone: An end of the junction does not agree with germline; a read error may underlie this. The chain carries TRBV7-9 and TRBJ1-2; 9 bases agree with TRBD1. Germline CDR1 and CDR2: SEHNR and FQNEAQ (reference sequence). The CDR3 totals 13 residues. Here the CDR3 reads CSSRTGASDGYTF. The CDR3 bases are TGTTCCAGCAGGACAGGGGCATCGGATGGCTACACCTTC.

On this clone itself: Other DNA variants within this sample encode the same CDR3. The rearrangement joins TRBV6-5 to TRBJ2-7; 12 bases line up with TRBD2. The CDR3 contains 14 residues. The V segment lost 6 bases and the J segment 3 bases; nucleotides outside the gene matches: 3. The germline V gene encodes CDR1 MNHEY and CDR2 SVGAGI. The CDR3 region has the DNA TGTGCCAGCAGCCGACTAGCGGGAGTCTACGAGCAGTACTTC. Amino acids: CASSRLAGVYEQYF.

The CDR3 loop is CASSYSTGVVFF. CDR3 bases: TGTGCCAGCAGTTACTCTACAGGGGTTGTTTTCTTT. This chain links TRBV6-5 with TRBJ1-1; 7 bases align to TRBD1. The germline gives CDR1 MNHEY, CDR2 SVGAGI. This CDR3 contains 12 residues. V lost 0 bases and J lost 13; bases outside the gene matches: 5.

The chain links TRBV18 to TRBJ2-2, with D maybe TRBD2 (5 bases). Trimming cost V 2 bases and J 0 bases, with 13 bases left between them. Germline V lookup: CDR1 KGHSH, CDR2 LQKENI. The CDR3 spans 17 residues. The CDR3 DNA reads TGTGCCAGCTCACCAATGGGGAGAGGGACGAACACCGGGGAGCTGTTTTTT. It yields the protein CASSPMGRGTNTGELFF. Together with reference TRBV18 and TRBJ2-2, the CDR3 gives the full variable domain: NAGVMQNPRHLVRRRGQEARLRCSPMKGHSHVYWYRQLPEEGLKFMVYLQKENIIDESGMPKERFSAEFPKEGPSILRIQQVVRGDSAAYFCASSPMGRGTNTGELFFGEGSRLTVL.

This chain connects TRBV5-1 to TRBJ2-7; 12 positions agree with TRBD1. The germline V gene has CDR1 SGHRS and CDR2 YFSETQ. This CDR3 contains 17 residues. V shed 0 bases, J shed 3 bases, and the junction held 7 bases outside the gene matches. The CDR3 coding sequence is TGCGCCAGCAGCTTGGGGGTCGGGACAGGGGGCGTCTACGAGCAGTACTTC. It translates to CASSLGVGTGGVYEQYF.

The V call is TRBV5-1, the J call TRBJ2-7, with a weak D call TRBD2 (6 bases). V dropped 6 bases and J dropped 1 base, with 17 bases sitting between them. Germline CDR1 is SGHRS and CDR2 is YFSETQ. The CDR3 has 15 residues. The CDR3 DNA is TGCGCCAGCACTGCCGGGGACTCCCGATCCTACGAGCAGTACTTC. Translating it yields CASTAGDSRSYEQYF.

This clone was counted a single time. The chain joins TRBV7-2 to TRBJ2-2; TRBD2 is a possible D gene (6 bases). Germline CDR1 is SGHTA and CDR2 is FQGNSA. V lost 10 bases to trimming and J lost 3 bases, with 15 bases between them. This CDR3 spans 14 amino acids. The CDR3 here is CATMGGRDTGELFF. The CDR3 nucleotides read TGTGCCACCATGGGGGGTAGGGACACCGGGGAGCTGTTTTTT.

This clone came up a few times. The V and J genes are TRBV28 and TRBJ2-6; D possibly corresponds to TRBD2 (7 bases). The CDR3 consists of 16 residues. V was trimmed by 8 bases and J by 3 bases, leaving 17 bases between them. Germline V gene lookup returns CDR1 MDHEN and CDR2 SYDVKM. The CDR3 is CASGRGAGGGANVLTF. CDR3 nucleotide sequence: TGTGCCAGCGGTCGGGGGGCCGGTGGTGGGGCCAACGTCCTGACTTTC.

A few counts support this clone. The V and J genes are TRBV9 and TRBJ2-7, with D possibly TRBD2 on 5 matching bases. V was clipped by 4 bases and J by 9 bases, with 17 bases between them. This CDR3 is built from 13 residues. Per germline, CDR1 SGDLS and CDR2 YYNGEE. This chain's CDR3 is CASSRRLDEVQYF. In DNA form, the CDR3 reads TGTGCCAGCAGCAGGAGGTTGGACGAGGTGCAGTACTTC.

Concerning this clone itself: At one end the junction does not follow the germline gene, possibly because of a read error. The rearrangement joins TRBV7-9 to TRBJ2-2; D is possibly TRBD2 (5 bases). The CDR3 loop spans 15 amino acids. From germline, CDR1 is SEHNR and CDR2 FQNEAQ (reference sequence). The CDR3 bases are TGTTCCAGCAGCTTAAGAGGGAGTCGAACCGGGGAGCTGTTTTTT. It codes for CSSSLRGSRTGELFF.

The chain links TRBV7-6 to TRBJ2-5, with D maybe TRBD1 (6 bases). The CDR3 has 17 residues. Germline values: CDR1 SGHVS, CDR2 FNYEAQ. Deletions cut 7 bases from V and 1 base from J, with 22 bases between. The CDR3 DNA reads TGTGCCAGCAACCCTGGGAAGGGGGAACTCGTCCAAGAGACCCAGTACTTC. It encodes CASNPGKGELVQETQYF.

The rearrangement uses TRBV5-1 and TRBJ2-2, with 12 bases aligning to TRBD1. Germline CDR1 and CDR2: SGHRS and YFSETQ. V shed 6 bases, J shed 4 bases, and the junction held 4 bases outside the gene matches. The CDR3 is 15 residues long. The CDR3: CASTGTGGTTGELFF. CDR3 bases: TGCGCCAGCACCGGGACAGGGGGCACCACCGGGGAGCTGTTTTTT.

This chain uses TRBV7-2 with TRBJ2-7; 9 bases fit TRBD1. This CDR3 region has 16 residues. Germline-derived CDR1 and CDR2 are SGHTA and FQGNSA. V lost 1 base, J lost 4 bases, and 8 bases stayed unmatched. The CDR3 reads CASSLVGTGKLYEQYF. The DNA for the CDR3 is TGTGCCAGCAGCTTAGTAGGGACAGGGAAGTTATACGAGCAGTACTTC.

The gene calls are TRBV7-2 and TRBJ1-1; D remains ambiguous. The germline CDR1 and CDR2 sequences are SGHTA and FQGNSA. The V end lost 5 bases, the J end lost 0 bases, and 16 bases lay between the germline ends. CDR3 length equals 16 residues. CDR3 sequence (DNA): TGTGCCAGCAGCCCTCGTTGGAGTCCCATGAACACTGAAGCTTTCTTT. This sequence encodes CASSPRWSPMNTEAFF. Supplemented by reference TRBV7-2 and TRBJ1-1, the full variable domain reads GAGVSQSPSNKVTEKGKDVELRCDPISGHTALYWYRQSLGQGLEFLIYFQGNSAPDKSGLPSDRFSAERTGGSVSTLTIQRTQQEDSAVYLCASSPRWSPMNTEAFFGQGTRLTVV.

This sequence joins TRBV4-3 and TRBJ2-7; 8 bases are a match to TRBD2. V shed 1 base, J shed 5 bases, and the junction held 13 bases outside the gene matches. Per the germline V gene, CDR1 is LGHNA and CDR2 is YSLEER. The CDR3 has 17 amino acids. The CDR3 DNA reads TGCGCCAGCAGCCAAGGGGTCGTACGGGAGGGCAGGAACGAGCAGTACTTC. Its translation is CASSQGVVREGRNEQYF.

J is TRBJ1-2 and V is TRBV14; 10 nucleotides agree with TRBD1. V lost 1 base and J lost 7; bases outside the gene matches: 3. The CDR3 is 14 amino acids. Germline V CDR1 and CDR2: SGHDN, FVKESK. The CDR3 spells CASSQGQGAAGYTF. CDR3 bases: TGTGCCAGCAGCCAAGGACAGGGGGCGGCTGGCTACACCTTC. Using reference TRBV14 and TRBJ1-2 for the parts outside the CDR3, the full variable domain is EAGVTQFPSHSVIEKGQTVTLRCDPISGHDNLYWYRRVMGKEIKFLLHFVKESKQDESGMPNNRFLAERTGGTYSTLKVQPAELEDSGVYFCASSQGQGAAGYTFGSGTRLTVV.